Listed here are 27 T cell receptor beta chains from one sample, sequenced in a study of beta chain features in type 1 diabetes. Whole-study results and caveats: For Type 1 diabetes patients, all four CD4+ subsets carried TCRB CDR3s that were moderately but significantly shorter.

What these receptors recognize is not known. As every portion of the isolated RNA was reverse transcribed, the sequencing read expressed TCRB transcripts. Data came from immunoSEQ multiplex PCR; TCRdb stores just in-frame clones and leaves some out. The repertoire holds 300,000 to 400,000 clones, with around an eighth as singletons. Sequenced sample: naive CD4+ T cells from blood. All receptors derive from a woman aged 18-29 years with type 1 diabetes.

This clone has a handful of counts. The rearrangement links TRBV6-5 to TRBJ2-1; weak D call: TRBD1 (6 bases). In germline, CDR1 is MNHEY, CDR2 SVGAGI. V was clipped by 8 bases and J by 4 bases, with 12 bases between them. This CDR3 region has 13 residues. CDR3 region: CASGYREYNEQFF. The CDR3 nucleotides are TGTGCCAGCGGGTACAGGGAGTACAATGAGCAGTTCTTC.

This clone appeared a few times. The V call is TRBV11-3, the J call TRBJ1-1; a possible D gene is TRBD1 (5 bases). The CDR3 length is 14 residues. V was pared by 5 bases and J by 1 base, with 11 bases between. The germline gives CDR1 SGHNT, CDR2 YENEEA. The CDR3 sequence is CASSARVGNTEAFF. DNA for the CDR3: TGTGCCAGCAGCGCCAGGGTTGGGAACACTGAAGCTTTCTTT.

The V gene is TRBV7-2, the J gene TRBJ2-5, with 9 nucleotides matching TRBD2. Germline loops: CDR1 SGHTA, CDR2 FQGNSA. The CDR3 totals 16 residues. V lost 2 bases and J lost 5; bases outside the gene matches: 9. The CDR3 protein is CASSLLREGRRETQYF. CDR3 bases: TGTGCCAGCAGCTTATTGCGGGAGGGCCGACGGGAGACCCAGTACTTC.

This clone came up a few times. This chain links TRBV18 with TRBJ2-7; 8 bases agree with TRBD2. Germline V CDR1 and CDR2: KGHSH, LQKENI. After removal of 2 bases from V and 0 bases from J, the junction contained 3 bases not matched to a gene. The CDR3 is made up of 15 amino acids. For the CDR3, the DNA is TGTGCCAGCTCACCAGCCAGCGGGGGCTCCTACGAGCAGTACTTC. Encoded protein: CASSPASGGSYEQYF.

This clone came up a few times. This rearrangement joins TRBV7-9 to TRBJ2-1; TRBD1 matches at 8 bases. CDR1 is SEHNR and CDR2 is FQNEAQ in the germline V gene (reference sequence). The CDR3 sequence is 15 residues long. Trimming removed 6 bases from V and 8 bases from J; junction bases left unmatched: 12. CDR3 region: CASRNYRGDSHEQFF. The CDR3 nucleotides read TGTGCCAGCAGAAACTACAGGGGGGACTCCCATGAGCAGTTCTTC.

This clone was counted between two and nine times. J is TRBJ1-2 and V is TRBV19; D unclear. The V gene's germline CDR1 is LNHDA and CDR2 SQIVND (reference sequence). Trimming removed 7 bases from V and 2 bases from J, with 11 bases in between. The CDR3 totals 13 residues. CDR3 region: CASISRENYGYTF. In nucleotides, the CDR3 is TGTGCCAGTATCTCGCGGGAGAACTATGGCTACACCTTC.

Written as DNA, the CDR3 is TGTGCCAGCTCACACAGGGATCAGCCCCAGCATTTT. Encoded protein: CASSHRDQPQHF. The rearrangement links TRBV18 to TRBJ1-5; D is perhaps TRBD1 (6 bases). Trimming cost V 4 bases and J 5 bases, with 6 bases left between them. Germline V lookup: CDR1 KGHSH, CDR2 LQKENI. The CDR3 has 12 amino acids.

The chain couples TRBV27 to TRBJ1-3; 7 positions agree with TRBD1. This CDR3 contains 16 residues. The germline V gene encodes CDR1 MNHEY and CDR2 SMNVEV (reference sequence). Unmatched junction bases numbered 6, after V lost 0 bases and J lost 4 bases. The CDR3 is CASSLSFRGSGNTIYF. The CDR3 nucleotides are TGTGCCAGCAGTTTATCGTTCAGGGGGAGCGGAAACACCATATATTTT.

V is TRBV10-3 and J is TRBJ2-7; tentative D call: TRBD1 (5 bases). Germline values: CDR1 ENHRY, CDR2 SYGVKD. Between the trimmed V and J ends, which lost 0 bases and 9 bases, there was a span of 12 bases. The CDR3 consists of 13 residues. The CDR3 region is CAISESVDSRQYV. The CDR3 DNA follows: TGTGCCATCAGTGAGTCGGTCGACAGTAGGCAGTACGTC.

In its sample, this clone was seen a few times. The rearrangement joins TRBV7-2 to TRBJ2-3, with TRBD2 matching 9 bases. Germline V gene sequence: CDR1 SGHTA, CDR2 FQGNSA. This CDR3 is 16 amino acids long. Unmatched junction bases numbered 9, after V lost 3 bases and J lost 5 bases. CDR3 coding DNA: TGTGCCAGCAGCTTCCGAAGGGCTAGCGGGATAGATACGCAGTATTTT. This gives the protein CASSFRRASGIDTQYF.

The J gene is TRBJ1-2, the V gene TRBV5-4; 7 positions match TRBD1. Germline V lookup: CDR1 SGHNT, CDR2 YYREEE (reference sequence). Trimming removed 4 bases from V and 3 bases from J; junction bases left unmatched: 6. This CDR3 has 14 amino acids. The CDR3 here is CASSILQGYYGYTF. The CDR3 DNA follows: TGTGCCAGCAGCATCCTACAGGGGTACTATGGCTACACCTTC. Full variable domain (remainder filled in from reference TRBV5-4 and TRBJ1-2): ETGVTQSPTHLIKTRGQQVTLRCSSQSGHNTVSWYQQALGQGPQFIFQYYREEENGRGNFPPRFSGLQFPNYSSELNVNALELDDSALYLCASSILQGYYGYTFGSGTRLTVV.

With respect to this clone: Other DNA sequences in this sample translate to the same CDR3. The chain uses TRBV5-1 and TRBJ1-1, with 7 nucleotides matching TRBD1. The V and J ends lost 3 bases and 3 bases, in that order; junction bases with no gene match: 2. The CDR3 is made up of 13 amino acids. Germline V gene lookup returns CDR1 SGHRS and CDR2 YFSETQ. The CDR3 DNA reads TGCGCCAGCAGCTCTGGACAGGACACTGAAGCTTTCTTT. It is translated as CASSSGQDTEAFF. The full variable domain, in which reference TRBV5-1 and TRBJ1-1 provide the parts outside the CDR3, is KAGVTQTPRYLIKTRGQQVTLSCSPISGHRSVSWYQQTPGQGLQFLFEYFSETQRNKGNFPGRFSGRQFSNSRSEMNVSTLELGDSALYLCASSSGQDTEAFFGQGTRLTVV.

The sample holds a few counts of this clone. The chain joins TRBV27 to TRBJ2-1, with D unclear. This CDR3 contains 15 residues. V was cut by 2 bases and J by 4 bases, with 12 bases left in between. Germline loops: CDR1 MNHEY, CDR2 SMNVEV (reference sequence). CDR3 loop: CASSLMRNRYNEQFF. The CDR3 DNA follows: TGTGCCAGCAGTTTAATGCGGAACCGATACAATGAGCAGTTCTTC.

This chain uses TRBV28 with TRBJ2-7; the match to TRBD1 covers 7 bases. Unmatched junction bases numbered 9, after V lost 7 bases and J lost 0 bases. Germline-derived CDR1 and CDR2 are MDHEN and SYDVKM. The CDR3 totals 15 residues. CDR3 sequence: CASTPGQFFSYEQYF. The CDR3, as DNA: TGTGCCAGCACCCCGGGACAGTTTTTCTCCTACGAGCAGTACTTC.

The chain combines TRBV15 with TRBJ2-1, with D possibly being TRBD1 (6 bases). Germline V lookup: CDR1 LNHNV, CDR2 YYDKDF (reference sequence). V was clipped by 6 bases and J by 2 bases, with 14 bases between them. The CDR3 is 15 amino acids. CDR3 DNA sequence: TGTGCCACCAGTAGGTCAGGGGAGACCTACAATGAGCAGTTCTTC. Its protein product is CATSRSGETYNEQFF.

This clone has just a few counts. The chain is built from TRBV11-2 and TRBJ2-1, with D maybe TRBD2 (7 bases). V lost 6 bases, J lost 4 bases, and 19 bases lay in between. The length of the CDR3 is 16 residues. Germline CDR1 reads SGHAT; CDR2 reads FQNNGV. CDR3 sequence (DNA): TGTGCCAGCAGATCGCCCAGGGAGGGGGGTTACAATGAGCAGTTCTTC. Protein: CASRSPREGGYNEQFF.

In this sample, this clone turned up a few times. The chain carries TRBV7-8 and TRBJ2-7, with D perhaps matching TRBD1 (6 bases). Germline V gene sequence: CDR1 SGHVS, CDR2 FQNEAQ. CDR3 length: 13 residues. Trimming took off 1 base at V and 6 bases at J, with 10 bases between the two ends. CDR3 sequence reads: CASSLGGHPEQYV. The CDR3 coding sequence is TGTGCCAGCAGCTTAGGGGGACACCCCGAGCAGTACGTC.

This clone has a handful of counts. The J gene is TRBJ2-1, the V gene TRBV7-2, with D perhaps TRBD1 (6 bases). The V gene's germline CDR1 is SGHTA and CDR2 FQGNSA. Between the trimmed V and J ends, which lost 4 bases and 11 bases, there was a span of 18 bases. The CDR3 is 14 amino acids. In DNA, the CDR3 is TGTGCCAGCAGCTCTAGGGGAACAGGGCACCAGCAGTTCTTC. It encodes CASSSRGTGHQQFF.

CDR3 nucleotide sequence: TGTGCCAGCAGCGTAGAGACTAGCGGGATCGAGCAGTTCTTC. Translated: CASSVETSGIEQFF. The chain carries TRBV9 and TRBJ2-1; the match to TRBD2 covers 11 bases. The V and J ends lost 0 bases and 10 bases, in that order; junction bases with no gene match: 3. This CDR3 spans 14 amino acids. Germline V gives CDR1 SGDLS, CDR2 YYNGEE.

The CDR3 protein is CASSPIGGQGMTGGANVLTF. In nucleotides, the CDR3 is TGTGCCAGCTCCCCAATCGGTGGACAGGGGATGACTGGTGGGGCCAACGTCCTGACTTTC. V is TRBV18 and J is TRBJ2-6, with 9 nucleotides matching TRBD1. The CDR3 totals 20 residues. Per the germline V gene, CDR1 is KGHSH and CDR2 is LQKENI. Unmatched junction bases numbered 18, after V lost 6 bases and J lost 3 bases.

There are a few counts of this clone. The V and J genes are TRBV18 and TRBJ2-7; TRBD1 agrees at 9 bases. The CDR3 has 14 amino acids. Per the germline V gene, CDR1 is KGHSH and CDR2 is LQKENI. Trimming cost V 6 bases and J 4 bases; bases outside gene matches: 7. The CDR3, as DNA: TGTGCCAGCTCGCCCGGGACAGGGCAATACGAGCAGTACTTC. Encoded protein: CASSPGTGQYEQYF.

This clone came up a few times. The junction differs from germline at one of its ends, possibly a read error. The V and J genes are TRBV5-1 and TRBJ2-1; tentative D call: TRBD1 (9 bases). CDR1 is SGHRS, CDR2 YFSETQ, per germline. The length of the CDR3 is 12 residues. CDR3 nucleotides: TGCGCCAGCAGCCGGGAGGGGACAGGGCGACTCTTC. Its protein is CASSREGTGRLF.

The V call is TRBV7-9, the J call TRBJ2-7; 11 nucleotides match TRBD2. With 5 bases clipped from V and 5 bases from J, the junction kept 11 bases outside the gene matches. Germline loops: CDR1 SEHNR, CDR2 FQNEAQ (reference sequence). CDR3 length: 16 residues. CDR3 in amino acids: CASSPLLVAGGDEQYV. DNA for the CDR3: TGTGCCAGCAGCCCCCTCCTGGTAGCGGGAGGGGACGAGCAGTACGTC.

CDR3 sequence reads: CASSLDSGRPPYEQYF. DNA of the CDR3: TGTGCCAGCAGCTTAGATTCCGGGAGGCCTCCCTACGAGCAGTACTTC. J is TRBJ2-7 and V is TRBV11-2; 7 bases match TRBD2. After removal of 0 bases from V and 2 bases from J, the junction contained 7 bases not matched to a gene. The CDR3 spans 16 residues. The V gene's germline CDR1 is SGHAT and CDR2 FQNNGV.

This clone has a handful of counts. This chain links TRBV15 with TRBJ2-1; 11 bases map to TRBD2. The V and J ends lost 3 bases and 9 bases, in that order; junction bases with no gene match: 7. CDR1 and CDR2 from the germline V gene are LNHNV and YYDKDF (reference sequence). The CDR3 is 15 amino acids. CDR3 loop: CATSSRLAGTGEQFF. The CDR3 DNA reads TGTGCCACCAGCAGTAGACTAGCGGGAACGGGTGAGCAGTTCTTC.

On this clone: At the DNA level, this CDR3 is encoded by other sequences in the same sample as well. CDR3 residues: CASSSTSSGNTIYF. CDR3 bases: TGTGCCAGCAGCTCCACTAGCTCTGGAAACACCATATATTTT. V gene TRBV5-4 combines with J gene TRBJ1-3; D is unclear. V was clipped by 3 bases and J by 0 bases, with 7 bases between them. The CDR3 spans 14 residues. CDR1 is SGHNT, CDR2 YYREEE, per germline (reference sequence).

DNA of the CDR3: TGCGCCAGCAGCTTTTGGGGGACTATTAGCACAGATACGCAGTATTTT. It specifies CASSFWGTISTDTQYF. This chain uses TRBV5-1 with TRBJ2-3; 7 bases match TRBD2. In germline, CDR1 is SGHRS, CDR2 YFSETQ. After removal of 2 bases from V and 0 bases from J, the junction contained 6 bases not matched to a gene. There are 16 residues in the CDR3. Filled out from reference TRBV5-1 and TRBJ2-3, the complete variable domain reads KAGVTQTPRYLIKTRGQQVTLSCSPISGHRSVSWYQQTPGQGLQFLFEYFSETQRNKGNFPGRFSGRQFSNSRSEMNVSTLELGDSALYLCASSFWGTISTDTQYFGPGTRLTVL.